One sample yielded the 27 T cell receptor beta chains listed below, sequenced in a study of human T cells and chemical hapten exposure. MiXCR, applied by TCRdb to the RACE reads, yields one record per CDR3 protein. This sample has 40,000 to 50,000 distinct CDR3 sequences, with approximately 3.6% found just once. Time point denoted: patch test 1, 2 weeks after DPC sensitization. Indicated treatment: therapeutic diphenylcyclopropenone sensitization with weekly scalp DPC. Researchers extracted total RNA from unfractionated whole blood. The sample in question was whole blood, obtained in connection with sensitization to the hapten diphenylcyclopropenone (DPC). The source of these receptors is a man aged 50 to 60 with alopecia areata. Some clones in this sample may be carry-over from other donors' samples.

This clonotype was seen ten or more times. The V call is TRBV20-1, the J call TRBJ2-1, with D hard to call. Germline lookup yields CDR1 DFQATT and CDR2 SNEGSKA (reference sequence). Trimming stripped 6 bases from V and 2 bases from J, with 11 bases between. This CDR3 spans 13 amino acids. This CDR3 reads CSAKAVPYNEQFF. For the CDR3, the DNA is TGCAGTGCCAAGGCCGTCCCCTACAATGAGCAGTTCTTC.

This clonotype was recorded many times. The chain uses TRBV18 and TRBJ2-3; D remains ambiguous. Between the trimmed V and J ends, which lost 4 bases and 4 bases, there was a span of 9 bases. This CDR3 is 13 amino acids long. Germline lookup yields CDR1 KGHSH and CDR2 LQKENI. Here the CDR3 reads CASSQHLADTQYF. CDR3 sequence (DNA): TGTGCCAGCTCACAACATCTAGCAGATACGCAGTATTTT.

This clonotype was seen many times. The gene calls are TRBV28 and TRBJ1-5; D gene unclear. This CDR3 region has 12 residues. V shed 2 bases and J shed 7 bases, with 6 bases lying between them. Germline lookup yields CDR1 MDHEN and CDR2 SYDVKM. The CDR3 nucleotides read TGTGCCAGCAGTTTACCTCCACAGCCCCAGCATTTT. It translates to CASSLPPQPQHF.

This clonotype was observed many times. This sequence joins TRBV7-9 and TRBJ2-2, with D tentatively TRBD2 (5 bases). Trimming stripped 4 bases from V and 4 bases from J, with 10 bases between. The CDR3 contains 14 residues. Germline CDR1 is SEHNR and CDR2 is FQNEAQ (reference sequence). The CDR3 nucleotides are TGTGCCAGCAGCTCCGGACTGTTCACCGGGGAGCTGTTTTTT. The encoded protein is CASSSGLFTGELFF.

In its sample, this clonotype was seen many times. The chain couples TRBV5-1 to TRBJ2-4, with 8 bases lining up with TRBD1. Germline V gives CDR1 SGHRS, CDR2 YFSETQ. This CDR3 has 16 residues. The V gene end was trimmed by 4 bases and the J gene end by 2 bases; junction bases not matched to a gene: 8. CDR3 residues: CASSLQGVGTKNIQYF. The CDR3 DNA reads TGCGCCAGCAGCCTACAGGGGGTCGGGACCAAAAACATTCAGTACTTC.

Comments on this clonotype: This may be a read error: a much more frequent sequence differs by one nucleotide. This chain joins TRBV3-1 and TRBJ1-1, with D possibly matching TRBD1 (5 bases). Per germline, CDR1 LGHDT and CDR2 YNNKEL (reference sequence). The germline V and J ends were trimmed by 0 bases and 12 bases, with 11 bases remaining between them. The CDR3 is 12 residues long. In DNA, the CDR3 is TGTGCCAGCAGCCAAGAGGGCAGGGCGACTTTCTTT. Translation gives CASSQEGRATFF.

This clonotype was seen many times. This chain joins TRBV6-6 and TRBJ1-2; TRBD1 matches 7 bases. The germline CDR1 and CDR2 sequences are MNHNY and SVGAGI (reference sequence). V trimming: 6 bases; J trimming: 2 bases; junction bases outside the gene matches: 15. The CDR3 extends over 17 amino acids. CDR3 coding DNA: TGTGCCAGCAGACCAGACAGGGACGATGTAGGCAACTATGGCTACACCTTC. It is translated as CASRPDRDDVGNYGYTF.

Written as DNA, the CDR3 is TGTGCCAGCAGTGAAGACAGGGGAGACACTGAAGCTTTCTTT. It is translated as CASSEDRGDTEAFF. The V gene is TRBV6-1, the J gene TRBJ1-1; TRBD1 matches 7 bases. This CDR3 is built from 14 residues. Germline CDR1 is MNHNS and CDR2 is SASEGT. With 1 base clipped from V and 3 bases from J, the junction kept 2 bases outside the gene matches.

CDR3 protein: CASSQEDGTGGAGELFF. CDR3 DNA sequence: TGTGCCAGCAGCCAAGAAGACGGGACAGGGGGCGCCGGGGAGCTGTTTTTT. The chain uses TRBV3-1 and TRBJ2-2, with 12 bases aligning to TRBD1. Trimming removed 0 bases from V and 6 bases from J; junction bases left unmatched: 5. This CDR3 spans 17 amino acids. CDR1 is LGHDT, CDR2 YNNKEL, per germline (reference sequence).

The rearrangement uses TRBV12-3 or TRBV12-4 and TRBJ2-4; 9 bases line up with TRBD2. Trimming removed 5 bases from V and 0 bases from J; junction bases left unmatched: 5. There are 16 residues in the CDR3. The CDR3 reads CASSPAGGLAKNIQYF. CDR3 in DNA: TGTGCCAGCAGTCCCGCGGGGGGGCTAGCCAAAAACATTCAGTACTTC.

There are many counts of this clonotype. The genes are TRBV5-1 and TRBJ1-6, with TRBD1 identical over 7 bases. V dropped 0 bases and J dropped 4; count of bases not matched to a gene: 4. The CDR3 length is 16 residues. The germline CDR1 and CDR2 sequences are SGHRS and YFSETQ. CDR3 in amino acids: CASSLEGTVYNSPLHF. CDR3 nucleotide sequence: TGCGCCAGCAGCTTGGAAGGGACAGTTTATAATTCACCCCTCCACTTT.

The CDR3 reads CASSFGVPNNSPLHF. In nucleotides, the CDR3 is TGTGCCAGCAGTTTTGGGGTGCCAAATAATTCACCCCTCCACTTT. V and J are TRBV27 and TRBJ1-6; no clear D. V lost 3 bases, J lost 5 bases, and 11 bases lay in between. This CDR3 is built from 15 residues. The germline CDR1 and CDR2 sequences are MNHEY and SMNVEV (reference sequence).

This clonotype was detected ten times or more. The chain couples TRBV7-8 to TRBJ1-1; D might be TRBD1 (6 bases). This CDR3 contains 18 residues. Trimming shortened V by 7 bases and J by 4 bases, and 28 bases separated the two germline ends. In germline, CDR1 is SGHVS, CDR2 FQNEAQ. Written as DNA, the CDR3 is TGTGCCAGCACCCTCCCGGAGGCAGGGGCGCTCCGGGGCACTGAAGCTTTCTTT. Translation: CASTLPEAGALRGTEAFF.

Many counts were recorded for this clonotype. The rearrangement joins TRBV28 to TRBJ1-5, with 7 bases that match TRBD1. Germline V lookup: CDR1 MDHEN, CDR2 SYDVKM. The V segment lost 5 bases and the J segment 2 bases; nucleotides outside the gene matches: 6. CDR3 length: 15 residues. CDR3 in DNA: TGTGCCAGCAGTACTAGGACAGGAGGCAATCAGCCCCAGCATTTT. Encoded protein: CASSTRTGGNQPQHF.

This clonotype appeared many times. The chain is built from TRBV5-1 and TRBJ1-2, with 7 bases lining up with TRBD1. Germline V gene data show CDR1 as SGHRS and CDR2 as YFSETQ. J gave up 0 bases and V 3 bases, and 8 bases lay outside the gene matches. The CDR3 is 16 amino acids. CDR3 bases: TGCGCCAGCAGCTGGGGACAGACAAAGACTAACTATGGCTACACCTTC. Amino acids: CASSWGQTKTNYGYTF.

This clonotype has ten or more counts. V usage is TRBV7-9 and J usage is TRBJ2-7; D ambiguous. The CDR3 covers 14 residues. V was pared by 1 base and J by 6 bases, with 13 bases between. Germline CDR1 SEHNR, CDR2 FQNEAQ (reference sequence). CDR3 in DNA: TGTGCCAGCAGCTTAGATAATGGGGTCCGCGAGCAGTACTTC. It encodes CASSLDNGVREQYF.

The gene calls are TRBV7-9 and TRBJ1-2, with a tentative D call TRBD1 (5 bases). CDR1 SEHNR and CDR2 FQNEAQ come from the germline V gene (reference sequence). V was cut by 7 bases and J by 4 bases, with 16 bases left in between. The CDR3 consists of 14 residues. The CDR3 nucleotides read TGTGCCAGCACCGCTGGGGCTCTTTTCTATGGCTACACCTTC. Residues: CASTAGALFYGYTF.

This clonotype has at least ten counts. The CDR3 region has the DNA TGTGCCAGCAGCACTTTACAGGGCCGTCAGCCCCAGCATTTT. Amino acid sequence: CASSTLQGRQPQHF. The chain employs TRBV2 and TRBJ1-5; a possible D gene is TRBD1 (6 bases). Trimming removed 6 bases at V and 6 bases at J, with 15 bases between. This CDR3 is built from 14 residues. Germline loops: CDR1 SNHLY, CDR2 FYNNEI. The whole variable domain, remainder taken from reference TRBV2 and TRBJ1-5, is EPEVTQTPSHQVTQMGQEVILRCVPISNHLYFYWYRQILGQKVEFLVSFYNNEISEKSEIFDDQFSVERPDGSNFTLKIRSTKLEDSAMYFCASSTLQGRQPQHFGDGTRLSIL.

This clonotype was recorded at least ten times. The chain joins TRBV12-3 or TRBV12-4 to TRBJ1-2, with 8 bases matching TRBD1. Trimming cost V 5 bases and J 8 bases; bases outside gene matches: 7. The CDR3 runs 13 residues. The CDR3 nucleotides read TGTGCCAGCAGTATAGGACAGGGTTCGGGCTACACCTTC. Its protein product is CASSIGQGSGYTF.

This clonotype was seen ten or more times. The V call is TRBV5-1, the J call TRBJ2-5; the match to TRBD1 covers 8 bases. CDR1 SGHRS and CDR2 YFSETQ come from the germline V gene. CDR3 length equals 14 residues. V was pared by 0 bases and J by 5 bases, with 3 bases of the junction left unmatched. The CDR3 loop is CASSLGRGQETQYF. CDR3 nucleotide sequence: TGCGCCAGCAGCTTGGGCAGGGGGCAGGAGACCCAGTACTTC.

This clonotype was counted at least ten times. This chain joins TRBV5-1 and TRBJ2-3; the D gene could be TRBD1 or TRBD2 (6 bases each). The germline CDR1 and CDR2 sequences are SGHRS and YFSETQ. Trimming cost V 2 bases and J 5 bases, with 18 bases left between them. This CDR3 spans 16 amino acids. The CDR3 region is CASSLGGGAGGDTQYF. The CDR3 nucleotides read TGCGCCAGCAGCTTAGGGGGAGGAGCGGGTGGAGATACGCAGTATTTT.

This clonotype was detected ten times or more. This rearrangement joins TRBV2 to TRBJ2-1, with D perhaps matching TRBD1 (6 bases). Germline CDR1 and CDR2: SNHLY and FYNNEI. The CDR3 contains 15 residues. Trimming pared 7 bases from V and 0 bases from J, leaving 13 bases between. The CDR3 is CASMAGTSSYNEQFF. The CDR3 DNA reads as TGTGCCAGCATGGCCGGGACATCCTCCTACAATGAGCAGTTCTTC.

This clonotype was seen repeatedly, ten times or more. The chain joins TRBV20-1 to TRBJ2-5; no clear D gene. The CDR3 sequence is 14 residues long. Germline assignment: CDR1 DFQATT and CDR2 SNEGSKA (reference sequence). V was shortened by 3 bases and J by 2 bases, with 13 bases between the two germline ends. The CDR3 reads CSASGLERQETQYF. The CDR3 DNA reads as TGCAGTGCTAGTGGGCTAGAGAGACAAGAGACCCAGTACTTC.

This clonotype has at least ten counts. The CDR3 DNA is TGTGCCAGCAGCGGACAGAACCACAATGAGCAGTTCTTC. This sequence encodes CASSGQNHNEQFF. This sequence joins TRBV28 and TRBJ2-1, with TRBD1 as a possible D gene (6 bases). Germline V gene sequence: CDR1 MDHEN, CDR2 SYDVKM. The CDR3 consists of 13 residues. V was shortened by 6 bases and J by 5 bases, with 11 bases between the two germline ends.

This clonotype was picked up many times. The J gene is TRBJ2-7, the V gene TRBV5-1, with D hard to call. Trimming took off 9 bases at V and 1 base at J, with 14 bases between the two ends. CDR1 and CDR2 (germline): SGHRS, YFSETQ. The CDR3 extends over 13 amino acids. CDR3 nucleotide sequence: TGCGCCACCGCGGCGGACGGATCCTACGAGCAGTACTTC. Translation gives CATAADGSYEQYF.

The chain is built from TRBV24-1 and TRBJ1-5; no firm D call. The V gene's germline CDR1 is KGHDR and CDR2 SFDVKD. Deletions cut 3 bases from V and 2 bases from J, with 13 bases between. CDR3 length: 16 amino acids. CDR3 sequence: CATSDTDTSGNQPQHF. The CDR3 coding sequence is TGTGCCACCAGTGATACCGACACGTCGGGCAATCAGCCCCAGCATTTT.

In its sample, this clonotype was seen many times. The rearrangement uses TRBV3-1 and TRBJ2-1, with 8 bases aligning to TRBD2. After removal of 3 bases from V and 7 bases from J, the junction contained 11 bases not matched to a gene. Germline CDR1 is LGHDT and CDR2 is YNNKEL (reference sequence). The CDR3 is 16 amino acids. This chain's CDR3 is CASSHSGTRRVNEQFF. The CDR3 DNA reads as TGTGCCAGCAGCCATTCCGGGACTAGAAGGGTAAATGAGCAGTTCTTC.